Reported below is one TCR beta chain. Its antigen is unknown. From germline, CDR1 is GTSNPN and CDR2 SVGIG (reference sequence). Losses at the gene ends were 0 bases for V and 8 bases for J; bases not matched to a gene: 6. This CDR3 contains 13 residues. The data derive from a study of cytomegalovirus exposure and HLA in healthy donors. The primer mix had 60 Vbeta and 13 Jbeta primers. Generated by immunoSEQ multiplex PCR, the TCRdb table keeps only in-frame clones and is missing some. This sample has 190,000 or so clones, with about four fifths found just once. Findings and limits, study-wide: Most TCR sequences proved rare, with some public TCRs found in many donors. Using a false discovery rate of 0.05, a later analysis showed that about 16,000 TCR beta sequences were associated with HLA alleles. CMV serostatus was the only recorded immune exposure for donors. Cytomegalovirus association was assigned to about 150 TCR beta chains.

The chain joins TRBV30 to TRBJ1-2; 7 bases fit TRBD1. The TCR originated in a girl aged 5-17 years in good health and CMV-seropositive. The sequencing input was PBMCs. The CDR3 spells CAWSVHRGEGYTF. The CDR3 bases are TGTGCCTGGAGTGTACACAGGGGTGAAGGCTACACCTTC. Supplemented by reference TRBV30 and TRBJ1-2, the full variable domain reads SQTIHQWPATLVQPVGSPLSLECTVEGTSNPNLYWYRQAAGRGLQLLFYSVGIGQISSEVPQNLSASRPQDRQFILSSKKLLLSDSGFYLCAWSVHRGEGYTFGSGTRLTVV.